This TCR beta chain is from a study of CD8 T cells in ankylosing spondylitis (dated by TCRdb to between 2016 and 2019). About the investigation overall: The study set out to find disease-linked TCR variants by profiling T cell receptor beta repertoires in ankylosing spondylitis patients and healthy donors. The full study cohort comprised around 25 ankylosing spondylitis patients and around 100 healthy donors. Peripheral blood was sampled, and synovial fluid was additionally collected from ankylosing spondylitis patients.

Sequencer: Illumina HiSeq 2500. Quantitative 5'-RACE with molecular barcodes was used to prepare TCR beta libraries. The published analysis was carried out like this. Disease-linked TCR variants were identified with a new computational method built on a probabilistic model of VDJ rearrangement. The public reads were reanalyzed by TCRdb: fastp trimming at Q25, MiXCR alignment, in-frame beta chains only. Each record represents a unique CDR3 protein, reported with the most common genes and DNA among its rows. Clone size and V and J calls follow TCRdb, not the original study. The sample table lists fewer than 500,000 distinct CDR3 sequences, around 24% of them with a count of one. The top ten constitute about a sixth of the sample. Study-wide findings and limitations: Blood from ankylosing spondylitis patients appeared to be characterized by a TCR beta motif made up of eight highly homologous amino acid variants. The disease-linked clones were reported to be significantly enriched in matched synovial fluid samples from ankylosing spondylitis patients. The disease-linked clones showed a CD8+ phenotype and occurred at relatively low frequencies in peripheral blood. Some motif variants had previously been reported in the synovial fluid and blood of reactive arthritis patients, which suggests shared mechanisms of disease initiation.

The germline V gene sets CDR1 to MNHNS and CDR2 to SASEGT. Its CDR3 holds 15 amino acids, cysteine through phenylalanine. Of all the DNA, just the CDR3 is kept, 45 bases in frame from base 1. V loses 4 bases at its end and J loses 1 base; junction bases beyond the gene matches: 4. Of note for this clonotype: Its antigen is still unknown. No base-level quality is on record; no much larger clone is a single base apart.

The sequencing input was blood, either unsorted or a sorted T cell fraction (not recorded which). The receptor chain draws on TRBV6-1 and TRBJ1-5; the junction holds 7 bases that match TRBD1. The source is a male donor with ankylosing spondylitis. The CDR3 protein is CASSGQGLSNQPQHF. DNA sequence: TGTGCCAGCAGTGGACAGGGTTTGAGCAATCAGCCCCAGCATTTT.